The rows below give T cell receptor beta chains drawn from one sample of a study of T cells in Graves' hyperthyroidism and ophthalmopathy. TCRdb used MiXCR to reprocess the multiplex PCR reads, holding one entry per CDR3 protein. Among 450,000 to 700,000 distinct CDR3 sequences listed, about 43% were seen once. Sequencing input: peripheral blood or thyroid tissue (not recorded which). These receptors all come from a woman younger than 35 with Graves' hyperthyroidism. Each CDR3 is given with its conserved first and last residue. The order of the fields is D gene, J gene, V gene, clone size, CDR3 DNA, CDR3 protein. A D gene is named only where the DNA matches it firmly. Clone size appears in some rows only: once, few, many, or a class for an expanded clone.

d_gene: TRBD2
j_gene: TRBJ2-3
v_gene: TRBV24-1
abundance: .
CDR3nt: TGTGCCACCAGTGATCCGGGAACTAGCGGGAGGTCCACTAGCACAGATACGCAGTATTTT
CDR3aa: CATSDPGTSGRSTSTDTQYF

d_gene: .
j_gene: TRBJ2-3
v_gene: TRBV20-1
abundance: .
CDR3nt: TGCAGTGCCCCCGAGCAGCGACTCACAGATACGCAGTATTTT
CDR3aa: CSAPEQRLTDTQYF

d_gene: TRBD2
j_gene: TRBJ2-1
v_gene: TRBV24-1
abundance: .
CDR3nt: TGTGCCACCAGTGAACCTTTTCTAGCGGGAGGGAATGAGCAGTTCTTC
CDR3aa: CATSEPFLAGGNEQFF

d_gene: .
j_gene: TRBJ2-2
v_gene: TRBV6-2/TRBV6-3
abundance: .
CDR3nt: TGTGCCAGCAGAACCGGGACGGCTAACACCGGGGAGCTGTTTTTT
CDR3aa: CASRTGTANTGELFF

d_gene: .
j_gene: TRBJ1-4
v_gene: TRBV7-3
abundance: .
CDR3nt: TGTGCCAGCAGCTTAACCTCGTCTCGTCAGCGAAAACTGTTTTTT
CDR3aa: CASSLTSSRQRKLFF

d_gene: .
j_gene: TRBJ2-2
v_gene: TRBV24-1
abundance: many
CDR3nt: TGTGCCACATTCGACGGGAACACCGGGGAGCTGTTTTTT
CDR3aa: CATFDGNTGELFF

d_gene: TRBD2
j_gene: TRBJ2-7
v_gene: TRBV29-1
abundance: .
CDR3nt: TGCAGCACAAGGACTAGCGGGAGCTCCTACGAGCAGAACTTC
CDR3aa: CSTRTSGSSYEQNF

d_gene: .
j_gene: TRBJ1-1
v_gene: TRBV29-1
abundance: .
CDR3nt: TGCAGCGTTGACAGGACCACAGGGACAAACACTGAAGCTTTCTTT
CDR3aa: CSVDRTTGTNTEAFF

d_gene: TRBD2
j_gene: TRBJ2-1
v_gene: TRBV19
abundance: few
CDR3nt: TGTGCCAGTAGTTGGCTAGCGGGAGGGTACAATGAGCAGTTCTTC
CDR3aa: CASSWLAGGYNEQFF

d_gene: TRBD2
j_gene: TRBJ2-7
v_gene: TRBV15
abundance: .
CDR3nt: TGTGCCACCAGCAGACCACCCTATCCCGGGAGGGAAAGCGAGCAGTACTTC
CDR3aa: CATSRPPYPGRESEQYF

d_gene: .
j_gene: TRBJ2-7
v_gene: TRBV5-1
abundance: many
CDR3nt: TGCGCCAGCAGCCAATGGACAGCCGACCGGAGGGAGCAGTACTTC
CDR3aa: CASSQWTADRREQYF

d_gene: .
j_gene: TRBJ1-2
v_gene: TRBV24-1
abundance: many
CDR3nt: TGTGCCACCAGTGATTCGGGGAGGGGGACGGATTATGGCTACACCTTC
CDR3aa: CATSDSGRGTDYGYTF

d_gene: TRBD2
j_gene: TRBJ2-1
v_gene: TRBV20-1
abundance: few
CDR3nt: TGCAGTGCTAGAGATGGGCTAGCGGGAGAGGGTGAGCAGTTCTTC
CDR3aa: CSARDGLAGEGEQFF

d_gene: TRBD2
j_gene: TRBJ2-5
v_gene: TRBV5-1
abundance: many
CDR3nt: TGCGCCAGCAGCACGGGACTAGCGGGAGGGATGCAAGAGACCCAGTACTTC
CDR3aa: CASSTGLAGGMQETQYF

d_gene: TRBD1
j_gene: TRBJ2-2
v_gene: TRBV20-1
abundance: few
CDR3nt: TGCAGTGCTAGCCCCGGGACAGCGAACACCGGGGAGCTGTTTTTT
CDR3aa: CSASPGTANTGELFF